The clone carrying this T cell receptor beta chain was seen a few times. The antigen is not known. TCRdb re-called the RACE reads with MiXCR, one entry per CDR3 protein. The sample records roughly 380,000 distinct CDR3 sequences, roughly 5% being singletons. These data come from a study of human T cells and chemical hapten exposure. Study-wide context: All patients underwent weekly scalp dosing with diphenylcyclopropenone for the full roughly 25-week study. General study points: No change in TCRs above 1 in 1000 frequency was produced by DPC sensitization.

The length of the CDR3 is 14 residues. Germline CDR1 and CDR2: KGHDR and SFDVKD. The V gene lost 4 bases and the J gene lost 2 bases, with 10 bases spanning the gap. Time point denoted: pre-sensitization, week 0. Treatment noted: therapeutic diphenylcyclopropenone sensitization with weekly scalp DPC. The starting material, unfractionated whole blood, was used for total RNA extraction. The V call is TRBV24-1, the J call TRBJ1-2; weak D call: TRBD1 (5 bases). This specimen was whole blood, taken in connection with sensitization to the hapten diphenylcyclopropenone (DPC). The sequence came from a woman between 50 and 59 years old with alopecia areata. Some clones in this sample may be carry-over from other donors' samples. CDR3 sequence reads: CATSDLDKNYGYTF. In nucleotides, the CDR3 is TGTGCCACCAGTGACCTGGACAAAAACTATGGCTACACCTTC.